This T cell receptor (beta chain) originates from a study of T cells after yellow fever vaccination. Findings and caveats of the study: The presence of abundant clonotypes contaminating from the bulk population was possible in FACS-sorted repertoires. Clonotypes found in both CD4 and CD8 compartments made up a small share. Most primary-vaccination clones recurred post-booster (around 95% CD4, 85% to 90% CD8).

There are a few counts of this clonotype. Its antigen remains unidentified. A process of 5'RACE template switching, which added a universal primer site and UMIs, was used to make TCR cDNA. Via MiXCR, TCRdb re-called the 5' RACE reads, giving one row per CDR3 protein. The sample includes about 340,000 distinct CDR3 sequences, 12% of them seen just once. Per the germline V gene, CDR1 is LNHDA and CDR2 is SQIVND (reference sequence). Trimming cost V 9 bases and J 5 bases, with 14 bases left between them. The CDR3 contains 13 residues. The V and J genes are TRBV19 and TRBJ1-5; D call uncertain. The source was CD4+ T cells sorted from PBMCs, collected 15 days after the yellow fever booster vaccination. This receptor was identified in a man in his late teens or twenties who received the YFV17D yellow fever vaccine. DNA for the CDR3: TGTGCCAGCACCTCCTTTCGGGATCAGCCCCAGCATTTT. This translates into CASTSFRDQPQHF.